Listed here are 9 T cell receptor beta chains from one sample, sequenced in a study of cytomegalovirus exposure and HLA in healthy donors (dated by TCRdb to 2016 to 2017). The protocol used for the library was the immunoSEQ multiplex PCR assay. For the multiplex PCR, a mixture combining 60 forward primers for TCR Vbeta segments and 13 reverse primers for TCR Jbeta segments was used. The clones in this table, taken by TCRdb from immuneACCESS, are in-frame only. Not every clone is retained; where verified, under half of the shortfall comes from an unresolved V gene, and the cause of the rest is unknown. The sample profile shows around 89,000 clones; approximately 81% of them were found once. About 1.2% of the sample is held by the ten biggest clonotypes. Material for sequencing was PBMCs. These receptors were taken from a girl aged 2-10 years in good health and CMV-seropositive.

This chain links TRBV9 with TRBJ1-1; D might be TRBD1 (5 bases). CDR3 length: 13 residues. Looked up from germline, CDR1 is SGDLS and CDR2 is YYNGEE. Trimming took off 3 bases at V and 0 bases at J, with 6 bases between the two ends. The CDR3 DNA reads TGTGCCAGCAGCGCAGGGATGAACACTGAAGCTTTCTTT. Translation gives CASSAGMNTEAFF.

CDR3: CASSSRRRPYEQYF. CDR3 sequence (DNA): TGTGCCAGCAGTTCCAGACGGAGACCTTACGAGCAGTACTTC. The V and J genes are TRBV6-5 and TRBJ2-7; D call uncertain. This CDR3 spans 14 amino acids. Germline V gene sequence: CDR1 MNHEY, CDR2 SVGAGI. V was cut by 4 bases and J by 4 bases, with 14 bases left in between.

The chain uses TRBV7-2 and TRBJ2-3, with TRBD2 matching 12 bases. The CDR3 sequence is 15 residues long. Germline lookup yields CDR1 SGHTA and CDR2 FQGNSA. Losses at the gene ends were 11 bases for V and 2 bases for J; bases not matched to a gene: 8. CDR3 in amino acids: CASRLAGEDTDTQYF. In nucleotides, the CDR3 is TGTGCCTCCCGACTAGCGGGAGAGGACACAGATACGCAGTATTTT. The full variable domain, completed using reference TRBV7-2 and TRBJ2-3, is GAGVSQSPSNKVTEKGKDVELRCDPISGHTALYWYRQSLGQGLEFLIYFQGNSAPDKSGLPSDRFSAERTGGSVSTLTIQRTQQEDSAVYLCASRLAGEDTDTQYFGPGTRLTVL.

CDR3 residues: CASSEALGRTSPYEQYF. The CDR3 DNA reads as TGTGCCAGCAGTGAAGCTTTAGGAAGGACTAGCCCCTACGAGCAGTACTTC. The J gene is TRBJ2-7, the V gene TRBV6-1, with 8 nucleotides matching TRBD2. Germline CDR1 is MNHNS and CDR2 is SASEGT. The CDR3 length is 17 residues. V lost 0 bases to trimming and J lost 2 bases; unmatched junction nucleotides: 9.

The chain has TRBV25-1 and TRBJ2-1, with 7 bases matching TRBD2. The V gene end was trimmed by 4 bases and the J gene end by 3 bases; junction bases not matched to a gene: 3. The CDR3 runs to 14 residues. Germline V gene data show CDR1 as MGHDK and CDR2 as SYGVNS. This chain's CDR3 is CASSAGLRYNEQFF. In DNA form, the CDR3 reads TGTGCCAGCAGTGCGGGACTACGCTACAATGAGCAGTTCTTC.

The rearrangement links TRBV29-1 to TRBJ1-5, with a possible D match to TRBD1 (5 bases). V was shortened by 5 bases and J by 2 bases, with 13 bases between the two germline ends. CDR3 length: 14 residues. Per the germline V gene, CDR1 is SQVTM and CDR2 is ANQGSEA. The CDR3 spells CSVSQGSGNQPQHF. CDR3 DNA sequence: TGCAGCGTTTCCCAGGGTTCCGGCAATCAGCCCCAGCATTTT.

The gene calls are TRBV9 and TRBJ2-5, with a weak D call TRBD2 (6 bases). V lost 4 bases and J lost 7, with 29 bases in between. The CDR3 has 18 residues. From germline, CDR1 is SGDLS and CDR2 YYNGEE. The DNA of the CDR3 is TGTGCCAGCAGCTCCGAGGGTGCGGATAGCGGAAGCCGTCGGACCCAGTACTTC. Its protein is CASSSEGADSGSRRTQYF.

V usage is TRBV5-1 and J usage is TRBJ2-7, with D perhaps TRBD1 (6 bases). The CDR3 runs 15 residues. Per the germline V gene, CDR1 is SGHRS and CDR2 is YFSETQ. The ends were cut back, 6 bases at V and 3 bases at J, with 19 bases in the middle. CDR3 sequence (DNA): TGCGCCAGCAAGGATGAACAGGGCTCAAACTACGAGCAGTACTTC. The encoded protein is CASKDEQGSNYEQYF.

The V call is TRBV30, the J call TRBJ2-1; 9 bases match TRBD2. The CDR3 loop spans 15 amino acids. Unmatched junction bases numbered 8, after V lost 4 bases and J lost 4 bases. CDR1 and CDR2 (germline): GTSNPN, SVGIG (reference sequence). The CDR3 loop reads CAWMPNSGRYNEQFF. CDR3 DNA sequence: TGTGCCTGGATGCCCAATAGCGGGAGATACAATGAGCAGTTCTTC.